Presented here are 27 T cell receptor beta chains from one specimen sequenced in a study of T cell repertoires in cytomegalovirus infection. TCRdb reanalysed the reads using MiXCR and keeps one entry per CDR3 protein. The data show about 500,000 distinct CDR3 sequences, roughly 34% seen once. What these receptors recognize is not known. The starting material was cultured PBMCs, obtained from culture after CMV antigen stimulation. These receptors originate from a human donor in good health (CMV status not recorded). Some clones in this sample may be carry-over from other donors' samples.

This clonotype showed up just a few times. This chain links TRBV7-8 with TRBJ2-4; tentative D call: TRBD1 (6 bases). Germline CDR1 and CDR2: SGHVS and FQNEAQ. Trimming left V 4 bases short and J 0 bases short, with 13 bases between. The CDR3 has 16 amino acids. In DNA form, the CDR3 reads TGTGCCAGCAGCTCCCACAGGGTCGTAGCCAAAAACATTCAGTACTTC. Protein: CASSSHRVVAKNIQYF.

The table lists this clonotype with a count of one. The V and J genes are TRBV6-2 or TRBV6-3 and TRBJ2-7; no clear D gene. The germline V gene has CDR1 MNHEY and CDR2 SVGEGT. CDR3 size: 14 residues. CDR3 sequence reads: CASSTRTAGYKQYV. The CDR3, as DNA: TGTGCCAGCAGTACGCGGACGGCCGGCTACAAGCAGTACGTC.

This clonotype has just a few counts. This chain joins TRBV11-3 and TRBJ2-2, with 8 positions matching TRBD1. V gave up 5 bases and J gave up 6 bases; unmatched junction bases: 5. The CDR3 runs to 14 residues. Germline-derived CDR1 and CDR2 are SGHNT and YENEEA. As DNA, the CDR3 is TGTGCCAGCAGCCGCAGGGGGCGACCCGGGGAGCTGTTTTTT. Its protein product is CASSRRGRPGELFF.

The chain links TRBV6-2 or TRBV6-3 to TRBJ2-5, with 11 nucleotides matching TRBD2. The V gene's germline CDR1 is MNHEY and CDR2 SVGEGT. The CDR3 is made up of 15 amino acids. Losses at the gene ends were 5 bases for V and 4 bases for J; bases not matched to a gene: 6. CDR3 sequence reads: CASSPHGLAGETQYF. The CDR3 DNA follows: TGTGCCAGCAGTCCCCACGGACTAGCGGGAGAGACCCAGTACTTC.

The CDR3 coding sequence is TGTGCCAGTAGTCCCCGGGGACAGGGCCTCTACGAGCAGTACTTC. Residues: CASSPRGQGLYEQYF. The V and J genes are TRBV19 and TRBJ2-7; TRBD1 aligns across 9 bases. The CDR3 has 15 residues. The germline CDR1 and CDR2 sequences are LNHDA and SQIVND (reference sequence). The junction had 8 bases not matched to a gene; V was cut back by 5 bases and J by 3 bases.

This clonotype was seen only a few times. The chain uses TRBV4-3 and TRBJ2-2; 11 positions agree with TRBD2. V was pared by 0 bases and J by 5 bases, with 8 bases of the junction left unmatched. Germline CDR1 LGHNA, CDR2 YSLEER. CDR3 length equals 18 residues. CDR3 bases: TGCGCCAGCAGCCAAGATCTGCGGGGACTAGCGGCGACCGGGGAGCTGTTTTTT. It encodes CASSQDLRGLAATGELFF.

The CDR3 region is CASSSTENYGYTF. In DNA, the CDR3 is TGTGCCAGCAGCTCGACAGAGAACTATGGCTACACCTTC. The genes are TRBV7-2 and TRBJ1-2, with a possible D match to TRBD1 (5 bases). This CDR3 has 13 amino acids. Germline CDR1 is SGHTA and CDR2 is FQGNSA. Between the trimmed V and J ends, which lost 4 bases and 2 bases, there was a span of 8 bases.

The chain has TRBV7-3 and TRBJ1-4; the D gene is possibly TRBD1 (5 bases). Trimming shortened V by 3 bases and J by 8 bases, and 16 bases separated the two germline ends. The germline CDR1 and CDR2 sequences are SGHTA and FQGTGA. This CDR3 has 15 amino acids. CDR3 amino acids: CASSLTSGLGEKLFF. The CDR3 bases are TGTGCCAGCAGCTTGACGTCAGGGTTAGGAGAAAAACTGTTTTTT.

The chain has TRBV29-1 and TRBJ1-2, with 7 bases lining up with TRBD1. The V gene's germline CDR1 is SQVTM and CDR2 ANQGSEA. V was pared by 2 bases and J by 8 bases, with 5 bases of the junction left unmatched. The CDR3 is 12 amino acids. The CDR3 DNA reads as TGCAGCGTTGAAAAGGGGGCGGGCGGCTACACCTTC. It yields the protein CSVEKGAGGYTF. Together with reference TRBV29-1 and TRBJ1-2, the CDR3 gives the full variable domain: SAVISQKPSRDICQRGTSLTIQCQVDSQVTMMFWYRQQPGQSLTLIATANQGSEATYESGFVIDKFPISRPNLTFSTLTVSNMSPEDSSIYLCSVEKGAGGYTFGSGTRLTVV.

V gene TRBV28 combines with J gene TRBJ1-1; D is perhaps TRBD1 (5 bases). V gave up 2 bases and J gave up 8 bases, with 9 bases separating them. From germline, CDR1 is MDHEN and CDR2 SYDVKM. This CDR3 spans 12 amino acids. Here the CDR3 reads CASSLTAGEAFF. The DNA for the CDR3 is TGTGCCAGCAGTTTAACGGCAGGGGAAGCTTTCTTT.

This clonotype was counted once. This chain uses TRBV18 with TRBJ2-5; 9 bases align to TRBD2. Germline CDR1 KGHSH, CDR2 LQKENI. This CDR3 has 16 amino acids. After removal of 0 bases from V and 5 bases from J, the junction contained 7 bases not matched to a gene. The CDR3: CASSPPYSGSRETQYF. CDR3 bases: TGTGCCAGCTCACCACCTTATAGCGGGAGCCGGGAGACCCAGTACTTC.

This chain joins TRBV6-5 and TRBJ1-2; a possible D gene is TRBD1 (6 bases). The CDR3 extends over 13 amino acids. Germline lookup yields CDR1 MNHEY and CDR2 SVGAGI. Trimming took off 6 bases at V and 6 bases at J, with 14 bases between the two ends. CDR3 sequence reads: CASSYGRGHGYTF. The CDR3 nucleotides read TGTGCCAGCAGCTACGGGCGGGGGCATGGCTACACCTTC.

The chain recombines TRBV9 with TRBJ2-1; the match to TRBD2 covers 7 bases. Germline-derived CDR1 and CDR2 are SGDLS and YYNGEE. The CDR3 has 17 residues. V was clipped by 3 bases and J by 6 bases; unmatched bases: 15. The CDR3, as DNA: TGTGCCAGCAGCGAGAACAAGGCGGGGGTGGGGTCCAATGAGCAGTTCTTC. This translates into CASSENKAGVGSNEQFF.

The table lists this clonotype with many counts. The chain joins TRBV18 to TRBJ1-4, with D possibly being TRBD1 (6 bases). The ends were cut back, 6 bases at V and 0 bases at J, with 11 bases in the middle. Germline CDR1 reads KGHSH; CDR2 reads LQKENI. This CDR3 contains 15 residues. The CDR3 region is CASSRDIATNEKLFF. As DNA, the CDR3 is TGTGCCAGCTCTCGGGACATCGCAACTAATGAAAAACTGTTTTTT.

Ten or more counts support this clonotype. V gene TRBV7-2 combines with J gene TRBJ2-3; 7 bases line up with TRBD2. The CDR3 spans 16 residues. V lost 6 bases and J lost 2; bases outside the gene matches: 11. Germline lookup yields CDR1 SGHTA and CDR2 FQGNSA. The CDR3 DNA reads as TGTGCCAGCAGTCTAGCTAGCGGAACCTTCACAGATACGCAGTATTTT. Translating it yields CASSLASGTFTDTQYF.

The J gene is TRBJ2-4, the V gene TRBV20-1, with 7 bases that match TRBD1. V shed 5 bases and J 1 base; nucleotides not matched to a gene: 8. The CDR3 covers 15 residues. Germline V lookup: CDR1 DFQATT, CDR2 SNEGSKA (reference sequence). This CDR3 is CSAVLGGMAKNIQYF. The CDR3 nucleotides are TGCAGTGCTGTCTTAGGGGGCATGGCCAAAAACATTCAGTACTTC.

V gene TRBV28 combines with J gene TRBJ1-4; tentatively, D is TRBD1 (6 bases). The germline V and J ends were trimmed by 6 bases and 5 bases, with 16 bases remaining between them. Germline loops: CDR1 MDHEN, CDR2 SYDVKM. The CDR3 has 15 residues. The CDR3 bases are TGTGCCAGCAGATCCCAGGGGCCCACCAATGAAAAACTGTTTTTT. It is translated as CASRSQGPTNEKLFF.

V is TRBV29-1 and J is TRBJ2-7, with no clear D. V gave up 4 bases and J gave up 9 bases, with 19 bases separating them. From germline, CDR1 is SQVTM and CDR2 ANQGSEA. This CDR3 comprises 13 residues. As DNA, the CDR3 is TGCAGCGTTGGACCCCAGGACCAGGCGTGGCAGTACTTC. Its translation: CSVGPQDQAWQYF.

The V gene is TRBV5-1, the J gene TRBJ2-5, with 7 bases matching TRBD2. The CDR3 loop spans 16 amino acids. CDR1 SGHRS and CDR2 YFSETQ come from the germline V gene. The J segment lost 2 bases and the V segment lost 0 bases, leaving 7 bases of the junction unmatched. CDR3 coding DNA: TGCGCCAGCAGCTTGGATGTGGGAGGGAGTCAAGAGACCCAGTACTTC. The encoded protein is CASSLDVGGSQETQYF.

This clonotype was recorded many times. The CDR3 bases are TGTGCCAGCAGCTTTTTCGGGGAGCTGTTTTTT. It specifies CASSFFGELFF. This sequence joins TRBV7-6 and TRBJ2-2; D is ambiguous. Germline assignment: CDR1 SGHVS and CDR2 FNYEAQ. With 3 bases removed from V and 7 bases from J, the gap between germline ends came to 3 bases. This CDR3 is 11 amino acids long.

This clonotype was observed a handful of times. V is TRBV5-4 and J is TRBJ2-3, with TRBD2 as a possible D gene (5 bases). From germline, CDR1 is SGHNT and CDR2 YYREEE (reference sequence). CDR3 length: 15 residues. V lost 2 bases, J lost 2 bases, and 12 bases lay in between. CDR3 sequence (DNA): TGTGCCAGCAGCTTTTCGAGCGGTAACACAGATACGCAGTATTTT. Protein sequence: CASSFSSGNTDTQYF.

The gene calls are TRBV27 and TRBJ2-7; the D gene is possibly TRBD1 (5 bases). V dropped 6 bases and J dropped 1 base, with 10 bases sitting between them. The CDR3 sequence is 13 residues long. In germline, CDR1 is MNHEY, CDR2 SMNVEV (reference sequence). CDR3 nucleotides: TGTGCCAGCAGACCGACAGCTTCCTACGAGCAGTACTTC. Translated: CASRPTASYEQYF.

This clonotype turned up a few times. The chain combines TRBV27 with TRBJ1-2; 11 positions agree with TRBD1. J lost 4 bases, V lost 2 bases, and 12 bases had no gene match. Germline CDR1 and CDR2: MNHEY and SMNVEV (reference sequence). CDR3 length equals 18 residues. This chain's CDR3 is CASSLVPGTGGVIYGYTF. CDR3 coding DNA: TGTGCCAGCAGTTTAGTCCCAGGGACAGGGGGAGTAATCTATGGCTACACCTTC.

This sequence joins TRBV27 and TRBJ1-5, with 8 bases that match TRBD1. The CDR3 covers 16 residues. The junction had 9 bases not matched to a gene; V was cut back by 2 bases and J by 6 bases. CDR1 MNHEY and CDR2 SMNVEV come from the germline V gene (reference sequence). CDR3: CASSLKPGGSGQPQHF. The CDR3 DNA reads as TGTGCCAGCAGTTTAAAACCAGGGGGCTCGGGTCAGCCCCAGCATTTT.

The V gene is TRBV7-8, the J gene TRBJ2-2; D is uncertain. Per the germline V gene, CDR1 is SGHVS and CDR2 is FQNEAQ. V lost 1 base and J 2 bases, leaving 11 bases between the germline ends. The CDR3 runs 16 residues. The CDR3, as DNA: TGTGCCAGCAGCTTAGTTCGGCATACCAACACCGGGGAGCTGTTTTTT. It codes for CASSLVRHTNTGELFF.

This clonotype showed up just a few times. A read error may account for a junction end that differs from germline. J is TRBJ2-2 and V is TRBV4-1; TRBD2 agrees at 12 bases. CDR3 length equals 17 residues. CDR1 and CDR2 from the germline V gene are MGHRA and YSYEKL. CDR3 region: CASSRVTSGSNTGELFF. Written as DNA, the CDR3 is TGTGCCAGCAGCCGGGTGACTAGCGGGAGTAACACCGGGGAGCTGTTTTTT.

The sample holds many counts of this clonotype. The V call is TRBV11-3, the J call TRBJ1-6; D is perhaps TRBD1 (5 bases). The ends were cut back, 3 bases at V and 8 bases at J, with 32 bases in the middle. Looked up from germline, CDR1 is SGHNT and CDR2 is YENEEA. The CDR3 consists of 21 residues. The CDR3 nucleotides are TGTGCCAGCAGCTTCGCGAAGGGGATAGATGCGGAGGCAGAAAATGATTCACCCCTCCACTTT. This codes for CASSFAKGIDAEAENDSPLHF.